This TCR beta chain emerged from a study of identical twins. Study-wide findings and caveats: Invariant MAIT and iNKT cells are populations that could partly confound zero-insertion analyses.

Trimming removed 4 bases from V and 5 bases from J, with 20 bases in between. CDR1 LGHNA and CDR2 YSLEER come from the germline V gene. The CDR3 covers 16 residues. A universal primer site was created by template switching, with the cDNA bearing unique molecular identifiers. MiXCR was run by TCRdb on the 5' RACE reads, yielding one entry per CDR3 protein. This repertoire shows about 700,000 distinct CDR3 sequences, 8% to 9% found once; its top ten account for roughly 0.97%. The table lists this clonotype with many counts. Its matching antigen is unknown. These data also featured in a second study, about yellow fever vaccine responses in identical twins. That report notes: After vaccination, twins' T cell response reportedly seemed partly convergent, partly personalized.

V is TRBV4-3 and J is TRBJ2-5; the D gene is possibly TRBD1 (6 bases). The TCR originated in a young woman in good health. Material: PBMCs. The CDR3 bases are TGCGCCAGCAGCCCCGAGTGGACAGCCTACGGGGAGACCCAGTACTTC. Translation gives CASSPEWTAYGETQYF.